Listed below are T cell receptor beta chains from one sample, sequenced in a study of shared T cell receptors in the human thymus. The method was immunoSEQ multiplex PCR; TCRdb's version includes in-frame clones alone and lacks a portion of them. The sample contains roughly 700,000 clones, around nine tenths of which appear only once. Another study also made use of these data, one on human thymus T cells.

The source material was thymocytes. The receptors stem from a boy under two years old with a congenital heart defect. Both conserved end residues are part of each CDR3. D genes are given only for firm matches. Clone size is stated in some rows and not others, as once, few, many or a class when expanded.

TRBD2 | 15 | NA | TRBJ2-7 | TRBV9 | TGTGCCAGCAGCACAGCGGGAGGCATAAGGGGCGAGCAGTACTTC | CASSTAGGIRGEQYF
NA | 16 | NA | TRBJ2-1 | TRBV12-5 | TGTGCTAGTGCCCTCGGGTCCCACGGTACGTACAATGAGCAGTTCTTC | CASALGSHGTYNEQFF
NA | 15 | NA | TRBJ2-2 | TRBV28 | TGTGCCAGCAGTTTCCAAAGGCGGATAGGCGGGGAGCTGTTTTTT | CASSFQRRIGGELFF
TRBD1 | 14 | NA | TRBJ1-5 | TRBV6-5 | TGTGCCAGCAGTTTGACAGGGCATGATCAGCCCCAGCATTTT | CASSLTGHDQPQHF
NA | 20 | once | TRBJ2-2 | TRBV4-1 | TGCGCCAGCAGCCAACCTGGGCCGGGACTCCCACGCCCGAACACCGGGGAGCTGTTTTTT | CASSQPGPGLPRPNTGELFF
TRBD1 | 12 | NA | TRBJ2-5 | TRBV27 | TGTGGAAGGGACAGGGAGAGGGAGACCCAGTACTTC | CGRDRERETQYF
TRBD1 | 14 | NA | TRBJ1-4 | TRBV27 | TGTGCCAGCAGTTCTAGGACAGGGTGGGGAGAACTGTTTTTT | CASSSRTGWGELFF
TRBD1 | 15 | NA | TRBJ2-7 | TRBV10-3 | TGTGCCATCAGTGAGGCGAGGACAGGTGCCTACGAGCAGTACTTC | CAISEARTGAYEQYF
TRBD1 | 18 | NA | TRBJ1-3 | TRBV7-9 | TGTGCCAGCAGCCGTGGGCGGGACGCGGCTCCACAGGGGGACACCATATATTTT | CASSRGRDAAPQGDTIYF
TRBD2 | 15 | NA | TRBJ2-7 | TRBV29-1 | TGCAGCGTCGGGGGGGCCAAGCGGGACTCCTACGAGCAGTACTTC | CSVGGAKRDSYEQYF
NA | 14 | NA | TRBJ1-5 | TRBV4-3 | TGCGCCAGCAGCCCAAACTGGGGCAGTCAGCCCCAGCATTTT | CASSPNWGSQPQHF
TRBD1 | 17 | NA | TRBJ1-4 | TRBV28 | TGTGCCAGCAGTTTATCCCCAGGGGGCGCATCTAATGAAAAACTGTTTTTT | CASSLSPGGASNEKLFF
NA | 19 | NA | TRBJ1-5 | TRBV4-1 | TGCGCCAGCAGCCAAGATAATTTTCAGTCAGGGGACAGCAATCAGCCCCAGCATTTT | CASSQDNFQSGDSNQPQHF
TRBD1 | 15 | few | TRBJ1-5 | TRBV6-1 | TGTGCCAGCGGCCCCGGGACAGGGTTCGATCAGCCCCAGCATTTT | CASGPGTGFDQPQHF
NA | 16 | NA | TRBJ1-1 | TRBV28 | TGTGCCAGCAGTACTCCCAACAGGGCAGGAAACACTGAAGCTTTCTTT | CASSTPNRAGNTEAFF
TRBD1 | 15 | NA | TRBJ2-7 | TRBV30 | TGTGCCTGGGGTCAGGTGGGACAGCTACCCTACGAGCAGTACTTC | CAWGQVGQLPYEQYF
NA | 13 | NA | TRBJ2-7 | TRBV28 | TGTGCCAGCAGTTTATGGGCAGACTACGAGCAGTACTTC | CASSLWADYEQYF
TRBD1 | 15 | NA | TRBJ1-4 | TRBV25-1 | TGTGCCAGCAGTGAAGTGGAGACAGGGAACGAAAAACTGTTTTTT | CASSEVETGNEKLFF
TRBD2 | 17 | once | TRBJ2-7 | TRBV19 | TGTGCCAGTAGTAGGGCTAGCGGGAGGCTCCACCCCTACGAGCAGTACTTC | CASSRASGRLHPYEQYF
NA | 19 | NA | TRBJ2-6 | TRBV7-8 | TGTGCCAGCAGCTTAGTACGTAGCAGACCCCTCTCTGGGGCCAACGTCCTGACTTTC | CASSLVRSRPLSGANVLTF
TRBD2 | 16 | NA | TRBJ2-1 | TRBV7-6 | TGTGCCAGCAGCTTAGACTTTGCACTAGCGGGTTTGGAGCAGTTCTTC | CASSLDFALAGLEQFF
TRBD2 | 17 | NA | TRBJ2-1 | TRBV9 | TGTGCCAGCAGCGTAGCTTCAGTAGCGGGAGTCTACAATGAGCAGTTCTTC | CASSVASVAGVYNEQFF